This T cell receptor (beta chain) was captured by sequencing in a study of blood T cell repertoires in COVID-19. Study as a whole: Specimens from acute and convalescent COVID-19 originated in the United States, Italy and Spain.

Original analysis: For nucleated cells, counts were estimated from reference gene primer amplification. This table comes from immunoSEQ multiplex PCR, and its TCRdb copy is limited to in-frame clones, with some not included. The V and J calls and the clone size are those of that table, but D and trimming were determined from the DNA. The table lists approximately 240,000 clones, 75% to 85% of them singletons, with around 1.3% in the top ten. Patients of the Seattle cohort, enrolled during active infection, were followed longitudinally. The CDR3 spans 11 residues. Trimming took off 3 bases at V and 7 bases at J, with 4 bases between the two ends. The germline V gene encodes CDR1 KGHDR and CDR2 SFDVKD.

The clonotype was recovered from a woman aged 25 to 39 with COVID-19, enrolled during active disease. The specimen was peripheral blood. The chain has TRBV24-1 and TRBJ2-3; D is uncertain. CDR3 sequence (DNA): TGTGCCACCAGTGATAGCCATACGCAGTATTTT. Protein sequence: CATSDSHTQYF.